This T cell receptor beta chain was recovered during a study of spatial heterogeneity in lung cancer. By share, this clonotype counts as medium-sized. The target antigen is unknown. Germline V gene sequence: CDR1 MNHEY, CDR2 SMNVEV (reference sequence). The CDR3 has 20 residues. J was trimmed by 0 bases and V by 4 bases; bases with no gene match: 17. Broader study findings: One measure, the expanded intratumoral alpha and beta TCR count, tracked tumor mutation counts.

Time point meaning: sample taken at primary tumor resection. Whole RNA from tumor, nontumor lung or frozen PBMC was sequenced unsorted. From the 5' RACE reads, TCRdb called clonotypes with MiXCR, one entry per CDR3 protein. Of about 100,000 distinct CDR3 sequences in the sample, 3.5% to 5% were seen once. The V and J genes are TRBV27 and TRBJ1-4, with TRBD1 matching over 7 bases. This sequence was found in a male donor with early-stage non-small cell lung cancer. The starting material was lung tumor tissue, obtained at surgery. The CDR3 here is CASSSRTPGQPFATNEKLFF. The CDR3 DNA follows: TGTGCCAGCAGTTCCCGGACCCCGGGACAGCCCTTTGCAACTAATGAAAAACTGTTTTTT.